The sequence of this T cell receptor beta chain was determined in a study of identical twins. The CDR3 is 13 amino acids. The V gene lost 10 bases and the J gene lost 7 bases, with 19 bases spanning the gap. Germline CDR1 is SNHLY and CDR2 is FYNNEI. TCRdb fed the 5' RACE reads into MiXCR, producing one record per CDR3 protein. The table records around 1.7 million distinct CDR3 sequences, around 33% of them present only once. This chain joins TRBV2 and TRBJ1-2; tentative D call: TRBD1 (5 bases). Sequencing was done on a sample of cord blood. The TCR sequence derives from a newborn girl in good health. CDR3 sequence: CATSKAGEGGYTF. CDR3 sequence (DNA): TGTGCCACCTCAAAAGCGGGGGAAGGTGGCTACACCTTC. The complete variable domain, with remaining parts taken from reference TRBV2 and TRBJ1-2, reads EPEVTQTPSHQVTQMGQEVILRCVPISNHLYFYWYRQILGQKVEFLVSFYNNEISEKSEIFDDQFSVERPDGSNFTLKIRSTKLEDSAMYFCATSKAGEGGYTFGSGTRLTVV.